The T cell receptor (beta chain) described here comes from a study of CD8+ T cells in alopecia areata. Whole-study findings and limits: Especially in alopecia totalis/universalis, lesional scalp showed greater clonality than normal scalp did.

The sample holds a few counts of this clone. The antigen remains undetermined. Germline assignment: CDR1 GTSNPN and CDR2 SVGIG (reference sequence). The CDR3 extends over 14 amino acids. Trimming stripped 3 bases from V and 2 bases from J, with 11 bases between. Following extraction, RNA underwent reverse transcription to cDNA, which served as the sequencing template. The data were produced by immunoSEQ multiplex PCR, yet TCRdb's version contains in-frame clones alone and is incomplete. The sample gives some 98,000 clones, 60% to 75% of which show up once; roughly 16% is in the top ten. Described treatment: oral pan-JAK inhibitor, 5-10 mg twice daily.

The chain carries TRBV30 and TRBJ1-5; D unresolved. This material consisted of CD8+ T cells sorted from blood, taken at week 4, from a patient treated with tofacitinib. The TCR originated in a human donor with alopecia areata. CDR3 sequence (DNA): TGTGCCTGGAGACCAACAGTGGGCAATCAGCCCCAGCATTTT. Translating it yields CAWRPTVGNQPQHF.